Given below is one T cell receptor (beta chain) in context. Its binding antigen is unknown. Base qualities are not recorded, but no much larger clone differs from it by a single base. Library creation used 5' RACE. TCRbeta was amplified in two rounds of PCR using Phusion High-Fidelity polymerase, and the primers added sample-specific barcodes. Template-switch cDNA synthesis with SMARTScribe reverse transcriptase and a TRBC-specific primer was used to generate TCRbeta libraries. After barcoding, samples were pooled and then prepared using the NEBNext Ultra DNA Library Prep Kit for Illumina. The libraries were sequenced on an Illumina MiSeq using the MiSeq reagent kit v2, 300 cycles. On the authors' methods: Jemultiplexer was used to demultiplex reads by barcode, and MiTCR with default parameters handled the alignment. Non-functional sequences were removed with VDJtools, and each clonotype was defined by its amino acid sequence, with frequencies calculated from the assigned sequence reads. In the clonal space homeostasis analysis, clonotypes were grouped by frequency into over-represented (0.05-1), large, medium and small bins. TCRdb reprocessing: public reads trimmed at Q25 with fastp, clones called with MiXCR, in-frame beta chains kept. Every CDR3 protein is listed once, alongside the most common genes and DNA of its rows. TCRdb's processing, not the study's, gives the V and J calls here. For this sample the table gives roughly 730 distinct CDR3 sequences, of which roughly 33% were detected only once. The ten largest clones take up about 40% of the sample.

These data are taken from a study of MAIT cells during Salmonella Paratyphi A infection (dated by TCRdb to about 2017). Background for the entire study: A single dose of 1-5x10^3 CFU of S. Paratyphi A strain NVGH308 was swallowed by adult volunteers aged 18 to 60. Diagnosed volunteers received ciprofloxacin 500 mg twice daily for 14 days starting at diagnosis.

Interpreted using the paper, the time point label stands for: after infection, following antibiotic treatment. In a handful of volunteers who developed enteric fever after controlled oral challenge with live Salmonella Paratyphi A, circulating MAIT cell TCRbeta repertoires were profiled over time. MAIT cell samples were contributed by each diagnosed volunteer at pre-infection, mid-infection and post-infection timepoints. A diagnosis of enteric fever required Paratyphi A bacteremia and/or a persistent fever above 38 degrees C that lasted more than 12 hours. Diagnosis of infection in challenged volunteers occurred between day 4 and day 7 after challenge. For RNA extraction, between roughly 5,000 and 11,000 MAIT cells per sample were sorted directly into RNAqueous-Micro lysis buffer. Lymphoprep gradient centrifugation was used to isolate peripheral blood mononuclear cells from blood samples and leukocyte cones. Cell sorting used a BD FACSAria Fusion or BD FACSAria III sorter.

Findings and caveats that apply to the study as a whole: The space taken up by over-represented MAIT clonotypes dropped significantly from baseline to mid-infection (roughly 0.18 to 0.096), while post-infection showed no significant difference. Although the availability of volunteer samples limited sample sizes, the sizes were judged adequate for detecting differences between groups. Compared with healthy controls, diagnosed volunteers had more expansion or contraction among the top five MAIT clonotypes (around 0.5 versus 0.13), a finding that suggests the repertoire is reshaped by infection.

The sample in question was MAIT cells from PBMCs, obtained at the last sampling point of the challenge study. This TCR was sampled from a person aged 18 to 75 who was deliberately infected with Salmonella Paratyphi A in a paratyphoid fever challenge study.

The sequenced DNA: TGTGCAAGTCGCTTCGGGACAGAAAGAAACTATGGCTACACCTTC. Translated, it gives CASRFGTERNYGYTF. The chain links TRBV12-2 with TRBJ1-2; TRBD1, the table's D call, lacks a check against the DNA. TRBV12-2 is deemed a pseudogene. The cysteine opens and the phenylalanine closes a CDR3 of 15 amino acids. Just the 45-base CDR3 DNA is kept, in frame starting at base 1.